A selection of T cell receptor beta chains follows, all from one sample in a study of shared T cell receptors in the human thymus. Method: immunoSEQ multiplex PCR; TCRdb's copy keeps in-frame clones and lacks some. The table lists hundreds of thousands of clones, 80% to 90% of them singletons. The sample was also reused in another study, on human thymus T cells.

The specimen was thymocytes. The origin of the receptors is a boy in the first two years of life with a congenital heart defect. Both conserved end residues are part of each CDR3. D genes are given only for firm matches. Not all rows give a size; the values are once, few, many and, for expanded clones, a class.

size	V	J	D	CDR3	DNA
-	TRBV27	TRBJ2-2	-	CASSSLEGELFF	TGTGCCAGCAGTTCCCTGGAGGGGGAGCTGTTTTTT
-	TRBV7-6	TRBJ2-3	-	CASSSTSRTDTQYF	TGTGCCAGCAGCTCGACATCCCGCACAGATACGCAGTATTTT
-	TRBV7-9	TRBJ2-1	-	CASSRETPTDNEQFF	TGTGCCAGCAGTAGGGAGACACCCACAGACAATGAGCAGTTCTTC
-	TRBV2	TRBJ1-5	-	CASSKGRVYQPQHF	TGTGCCAGCAGTAAGGGGAGGGTTTACCAGCCCCAGCATTTT
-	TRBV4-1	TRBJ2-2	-	CASSGTGTGELFF	TGCGCCAGCAGCGGCACAGGGACCGGGGAGCTGTTTTTT
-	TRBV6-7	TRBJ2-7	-	CASSPLRGYEQYF	TGTGCCAGCAGTCCACTCCGGGGCTACGAGCAGTACTTC
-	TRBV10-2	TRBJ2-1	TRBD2	CASGESSGSTEQFF	TGCGCCAGCGGGGAGTCTAGCGGGAGTACTGAGCAGTTCTTC
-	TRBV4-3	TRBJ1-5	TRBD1	CASSQRRGNQPQHF	TGCGCCAGCAGCCAACGCAGGGGGAATCAGCCCCAGCATTTT
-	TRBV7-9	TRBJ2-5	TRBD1	CASSLRTGVRETQYF	TGTGCCAGCAGCTTAAGGACAGGGGTAAGAGAGACCCAGTACTTC
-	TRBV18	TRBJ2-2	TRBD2	CASSLSGTSGPGELFF	TGTGCCAGCTCACTCTCAGGGACTAGCGGCCCCGGGGAGCTGTTTTTT
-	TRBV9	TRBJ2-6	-	CASSVGETGANVLTF	TGTGCCAGCAGCGTAGGGGAGACTGGGGCCAACGTCCTGACTTTC
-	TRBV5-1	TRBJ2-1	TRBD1	CASSSFVQGVGNDEQFF	TGCGCCAGCAGCTCCTTCGTACAGGGGGTAGGGAACGATGAGCAGTTCTTC
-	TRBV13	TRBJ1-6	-	CASSPREGGSPLHF	TGTGCCAGCAGCCCTAGGGAGGGAGGGTCACCCCTCCACTTT
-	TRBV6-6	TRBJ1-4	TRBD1	CASSQGNGQGSEKLFF	TGTGCCAGCAGTCAAGGAAATGGACAGGGTAGTGAAAAACTGTTTTTT
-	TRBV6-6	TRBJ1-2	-	CASSYGRDGYTF	TGTGCCAGCAGTTACGGGAGGGACGGCTACACCTTC
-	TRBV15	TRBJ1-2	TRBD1	CATSSLQGTYGYTF	TGTGCCACCAGCAGCCTACAGGGGACCTATGGCTACACCTTC
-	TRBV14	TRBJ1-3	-	CASSQRAGGHSGNTIYF	TGTGCCAGCAGCCAAAGAGCTGGTGGGCACTCTGGAAACACCATATATTTT
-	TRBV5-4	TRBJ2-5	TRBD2	CASSLVGTGTSVDQETQYF	TGTGCCAGCAGCTTGGTCGGGACTGGGACTAGCGTAGACCAAGAGACCCAGTACTTC
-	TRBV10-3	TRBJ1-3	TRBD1	CAARDRADSGNTIYF	TGTGCCGCCCGGGACAGGGCCGACTCTGGAAACACCATATATTTT
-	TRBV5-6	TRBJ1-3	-	CASRSSRKLSGNTIYF	TGTGCCAGCAGATCCTCCCGTAAACTCTCTGGAAACACCATATATTTT
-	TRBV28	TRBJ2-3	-	CASKRDLPHDTQYF	TGTGCCAGCAAGAGGGACTTACCACATGATACGCAGTATTTT
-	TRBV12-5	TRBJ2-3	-	CASGRLQGTDTQYF	TGTGCTAGTGGCCGTCTACAGGGTACAGATACGCAGTATTTT
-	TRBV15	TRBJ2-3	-	CATSALNTDTQYF	TGTGCCACCAGCGCGCTAAATACAGATACGCAGTATTTT
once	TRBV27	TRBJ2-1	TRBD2	CASSFFPSGPGEQFF	TGTGCCAGCAGTTTTTTCCCTAGCGGTCCGGGGGAGCAGTTCTTC
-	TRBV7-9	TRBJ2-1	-	CASSPVENGLVGKQFF	TGTGCCAGCAGCCCAGTAGAAAATGGTCTAGTAGGCAAGCAGTTCTTC
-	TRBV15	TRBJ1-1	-	CATSQQENTEAFF	TGTGCCACCAGCCAACAGGAGAACACTGAAGCTTTCTTT
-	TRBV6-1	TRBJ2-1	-	CASRRLGGEQFF	TGTGCCAGCAGACGGCTAGGAGGTGAGCAGTTCTTC
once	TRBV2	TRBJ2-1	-	CASSEGGAGPGSNEQFF	TGTGCCAGCAGTGAAGGGGGTGCGGGCCCTGGTTCCAATGAGCAGTTCTTC
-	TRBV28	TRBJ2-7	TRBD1	CASIPGQGRLEQYF	TGTGCCAGCATCCCGGGACAGGGTCGACTCGAGCAGTACTTC
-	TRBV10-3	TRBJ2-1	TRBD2	CAIKGTSGSGRHNEQFF	TGTGCCATCAAGGGGACTAGCGGGAGTGGGAGGCACAATGAGCAGTTCTTC
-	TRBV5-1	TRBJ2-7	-	CASSPAVRVEAYEQYF	TGCGCCAGCAGCCCGGCGGTCAGGGTCGAGGCCTACGAGCAGTACTTC
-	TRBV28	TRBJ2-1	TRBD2	CASSSISGPYNEQFF	TGTGCCAGCAGTTCGATTAGCGGGCCGTACAATGAGCAGTTCTTC
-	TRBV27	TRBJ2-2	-	CASSRESTGELFF	TGTGCCAGCTCGCGGGAAAGTACCGGGGAGCTGTTTTTT
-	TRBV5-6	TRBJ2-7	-	CARGGEDRVGNEQYF	TGTGCCAGGGGGGGGGAGGACAGGGTGGGCAACGAGCAGTACTTC
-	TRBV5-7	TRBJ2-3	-	CASSFEALTDTQYF	TGTGCCAGCAGCTTTGAGGCCCTCACAGATACGCAGTATTTT
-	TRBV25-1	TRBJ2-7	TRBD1	CASSEVGAGGQEQYF	TGTGCCAGCAGTGAGGTGGGTGCAGGGGGACAGGAGCAGTACTTC
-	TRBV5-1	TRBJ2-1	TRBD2	CASSLGDLGPVAGGPNEQFF	TGCGCCAGCAGCTTGGGGGACTTGGGCCCCGTAGCGGGAGGGCCTAATGAGCAGTTCTTC
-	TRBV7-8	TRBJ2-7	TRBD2	CASSPWEGPNSYEQYF	TGTGCCAGCAGCCCCTGGGAGGGACCAAATTCCTACGAGCAGTACTTC
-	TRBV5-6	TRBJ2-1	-	CASSSTREQFF	TGTGCCAGCAGCTCAACTAGGGAGCAGTTCTTC
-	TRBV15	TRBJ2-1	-	CATSSNEHPSSYNEQFF	TGTGCCACCAGCAGTAACGAGCACCCGAGCTCCTACAATGAGCAGTTCTTC
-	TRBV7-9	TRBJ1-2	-	CASSLLKLGDGYTF	TGTGCCAGCAGCTTATTAAAGCTCGGGGATGGCTACACCTTC
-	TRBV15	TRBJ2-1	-	CATGPRGGPPVDYNEQFF	TGTGCCACCGGCCCGAGGGGGGGCCCACCCGTGGACTACAATGAGCAGTTCTTC
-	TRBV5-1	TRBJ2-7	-	CASSPEKTYSYEQYF	TGCGCCAGCAGCCCAGAAAAGACATACTCCTACGAGCAGTACTTC